The rows below give T cell receptor beta chains drawn from one sample of a study of T cell responses to AZD1222 COVID-19 vaccine. Generated by immunoSEQ multiplex PCR, the TCRdb table keeps only in-frame clones and is missing some. The sample contains approximately 76,000 clones, roughly four fifths of which appear only once. This sample comprised peripheral blood, obtained on day 0 of AZD1222 vaccination. The receptors were sampled from an adult in good health. Both conserved end residues are part of each CDR3. A D gene is named only where the DNA matches it firmly. Part of the rows lack a size; the others show once, few, many or a class for expanded clones.

clone size | J gene | D gene | V gene | CDR3 DNA | CDR3 protein
- | TRBJ1-1 | - | TRBV5-8 | TGTGCCAGCAGCCTGGGCTTCCCCGGGAGCCCCTTACTTGAAGCTTTCTTT | CASSLGFPGSPLLEAFF
- | TRBJ2-7 | TRBD1 | TRBV5-1 | TGCGCCAGCAGCTGGGACAGGGTCGATCCCTACGAGCAGTACTTC | CASSWDRVDPYEQYF
- | TRBJ1-2 | - | TRBV19 | TGTGCCAGTCGGACGGGGGGGCTTTCGAACTATGGCTACACCTTC | CASRTGGLSNYGYTF
- | TRBJ2-3 | - | TRBV5-1 | TGCGCCAGCAGCTTGGGGCAGGGACCCGATACGCAGTATTTT | CASSLGQGPDTQYF
- | TRBJ2-1 | - | TRBV15 | TGTGCCACCAGCAGCGGGGCTGGCTCCTACAATGAGCAGTTCTTC | CATSSGAGSYNEQFF
- | TRBJ1-6 | TRBD1 | TRBV19 | TGTGCCAGTGCGACAGGGGGCGAGGGTAATTCACCCCTCCACTTT | CASATGGEGNSPLHF
- | TRBJ1-3 | - | TRBV18 | TGTGCCAGCTCACGGGACGAGGGCTTTACTGGAAACACCATATATTTT | CASSRDEGFTGNTIYF
- | TRBJ1-4 | - | TRBV4-2 | TGTGCCAGCAGCGACCCCCCGAGGCGCAATGAAAAACTGTTTTTT | CASSDPPRRNEKLFF
few | TRBJ2-6 | - | TRBV19 | TGTGCCAGTAGTATCCCTTGGGGCTCTGGGGCCAACGTCCTGACTTTC | CASSIPWGSGANVLTF
once | TRBJ2-7 | TRBD2 | TRBV18 | TGTGCCAGCTCCGGACTAGGGACTAGCGGGAGCTACGAGCAGTACTTC | CASSGLGTSGSYEQYF
- | TRBJ2-2 | - | TRBV5-4 | TGTGCCAGCAGCTTGAGGACGAGCAACACCGGGGAGCTGTTTTTT | CASSLRTSNTGELFF
- | TRBJ1-1 | - | TRBV6-2/TRBV6-3 | TGTGCCAGCAGTTACTCGATGGGTGGGGTAGGTGAAGCTTTCTTT | CASSYSMGGVGEAFF
- | TRBJ2-6 | - | TRBV3-1/TRBV3-2 | TGTGCCAGCAGCCATCGGGACTTCTCTGGGGCCAACGTCCTGACTTTC | CASSHRDFSGANVLTF
- | TRBJ1-4 | - | TRBV6-5 | TGTGCCAGCAGTACTCGTCTCGGGGAAAAACTGTTTTTT | CASSTRLGEKLFF
- | TRBJ2-7 | TRBD2 | TRBV3-1/TRBV3-2 | TGTGCCAGCAGCCAAGGCGTAGCGGGAGCTTCTGAGCAGTACTTC | CASSQGVAGASEQYF
- | TRBJ2-7 | TRBD2 | TRBV2 | TGTGCCAGCAGTGTGAGGGAGGGCCCCTACGAGCAGTACTTC | CASSVREGPYEQYF
- | TRBJ2-3 | - | TRBV7-2 | TGTGCCAGCAGCTCCCTGTCCTGGCAAGATACGCAGTATTTT | CASSSLSWQDTQYF
once | TRBJ2-3 | - | TRBV10-3 | TGTGCCACCGCAGGCACAGGCACAGATACGCAGTATTTT | CATAGTGTDTQYF
once | TRBJ2-1 | - | TRBV11-2 | TGTGCCAGCAGCTCAAATCCGGGCGAACAGTTCTTC | CASSSNPGEQFF
- | TRBJ2-5 | - | TRBV7-9 | TGTGCCAGCAGCTTCGCACAAGGGGAGACCCAGTACTTC | CASSFAQGETQYF
few | TRBJ2-1 | - | TRBV5-5 | TGTGCCAGCAGCTTGGATCGAGCCCGTAAGTCCTACAATGAGCAGTTCTTC | CASSLDRARKSYNEQFF
- | TRBJ1-3 | - | TRBV7-9 | TGTGCCAGCAGCTTAACCACCTACTCTGGAAACACCATATATTTT | CASSLTTYSGNTIYF
- | TRBJ1-6 | - | TRBV9 | TGTGCCAGCAGCGTAGCCGACGTCAATTCACCCCTCCACTTT | CASSVADVNSPLHF
- | TRBJ2-3 | - | TRBV4-2 | TGTGCCAGCAGCCAAGGCCTAACTAGTGGTGAGTCCGATACGCAGTATTTT | CASSQGLTSGESDTQYF
- | TRBJ2-3 | - | TRBV5-4 | TGTGCCAGCAGCTTGCCTAGTAGTGATACGCAGTATTTT | CASSLPSSDTQYF
- | TRBJ2-3 | - | TRBV18 | TGTGCCAGCTCACCACGGGACCCAGCCGGGTGGGGCACAGATACGCAGTATTTT | CASSPRDPAGWGTDTQYF
once | TRBJ2-3 | - | TRBV25-1 | TGTGCCAGCAGTGAACCGACAGACACAGATACGCAGTATTTT | CASSEPTDTDTQYF
- | TRBJ1-1 | TRBD1 | TRBV3-1/TRBV3-2 | TGTGCCAGCAGCCCCAACCCGGGACAGGGTGGGACTGAAGCTTTCTTT | CASSPNPGQGGTEAFF
- | TRBJ1-4 | TRBD1 | TRBV5-1 | TGCGCCAGCAGCAGGGGGCGGGCTAATGAAAAACTGTTTTTT | CASSRGRANEKLFF
- | TRBJ2-7 | TRBD1 | TRBV28 | TGTGCCAGCATCCAAGGGACAGGGATCTCCTACGAGCAGTACTTC | CASIQGTGISYEQYF